Each of the 24 T cell receptor beta chains below was sequenced from the same sample in a study of blood T cells in healthy people across ages (dated by TCRdb to the mid-2010s). Library preparation used 5' RACE. The instrument was an Illumina HiSeq 2500. A second PCR of about 7 to 12 cycles was run with a J-beta primer mix and a sample-barcoded 5' primer. TCRdb itself trimmed the public reads at Q25 with fastp, ran MiXCR and retained productive beta chains. When rows share a CDR3 protein, they turn into one entry using the most common DNA and genes. For this sample the table gives 1.5 million to 2 million distinct CDR3 sequences, of which just under 50% were detected only once. The ten largest clones represent 2% to 2.5% of the sample. Sequences were obtained from blood. The receptors here all came from a middle-aged woman in good health.

This chain connects TRBV12-1 to TRBJ2-3; the table's D call TRBD1 went unverified against the DNA. TRBV12-1 is a recognized pseudogene. This CDR3 is 14 amino acids long. CDR3 sequence reads: CASSFWTGLDTQYF. CDR3 DNA sequence: TGTGCCAGCAGCTTCTGGACAGGGTTGGATACGCAGTATTTT.

The chain carries TRBV20-1 and TRBJ2-7, with 15 positions matching TRBD2. Germline CDR1 DFQATT, CDR2 SNEGSKA (reference sequence). The CDR3 has 17 residues. Unmatched junction bases numbered 9, after V lost 6 bases and J lost 0 bases. The CDR3 sequence is CSATPGLAGGFSYEQYF. The CDR3 DNA reads as TGCAGTGCAACACCGGGACTAGCGGGGGGATTCTCCTACGAGCAGTACTTC.

The rearrangement joins TRBV5-8 to TRBJ2-4; TRBD2 matches 10 bases. V lost 0 bases and J lost 7; bases outside the gene matches: 10. The CDR3 runs 17 residues. Germline V gives CDR1 SGHTS, CDR2 YDEGEE. The CDR3 sequence: CASSLAELAGPRNIQYF. CDR3 sequence (DNA): TGTGCCAGCAGCTTGGCGGAACTAGCGGGGCCGCGGAACATTCAGTACTTC.

This clonotype was picked up a small number of times. The chain has TRBV12-3 or TRBV12-4 and TRBJ1-1; D gene ambiguous. Between the trimmed V and J ends, which lost 5 bases and 0 bases, there was a span of 7 bases. The CDR3 covers 13 residues. CDR3 DNA: TGTGCCAGCAGTGGGATGTTGAACACTGAAGCTTTCTTT. Its protein is CASSGMLNTEAFF.

The CDR3, as DNA: TGTGCCAGCAGCTTAGGCGGCTTTTATGGCTACACCTTC. It is translated as CASSLGGFYGYTF. The chain has TRBV7-9 and TRBJ1-2; no firm D call. CDR3 size: 13 residues. Germline CDR1 and CDR2: SEHNR and FQNEAQ (reference sequence). The V gene lost 1 base and the J gene lost 5 bases, with 8 bases spanning the gap.

The V and J genes are TRBV25-1 and TRBJ1-2, with TRBD1 matching 11 bases. The junction had 4 bases not matched to a gene; V was cut back by 6 bases and J by 7 bases. Per the germline V gene, CDR1 is MGHDK and CDR2 is SYGVNS. The CDR3 consists of 13 residues. The CDR3 loop is CASRGGQGAGYTF. DNA for the CDR3: TGTGCCAGCAGGGGAGGACAGGGGGCTGGCTACACCTTC.

A few counts support this clonotype. The chain recombines TRBV4-2 with TRBJ1-5; D might be TRBD1 (5 bases). The CDR3 has 13 amino acids. V lost 3 bases and J 3 bases, leaving 6 bases between the germline ends. The germline V gene encodes CDR1 LGHNA and CDR2 YNFKEQ. CDR3 sequence: CASSQTVNQPQHF. The DNA for the CDR3 is TGTGCCAGCAGCCAGACAGTCAATCAGCCCCAGCATTTT.

As to this clonotype: At one end the junction does not follow the germline gene, possibly because of a read error. The genes are TRBV13 and TRBJ2-7; maybe TRBD1 (5 bases). The CDR3 totals 13 residues. Germline V gene lookup returns CDR1 PRHDT and CDR2 FYEKMQ (reference sequence). The CDR3 DNA reads TGTGTCAGCAGCTTACTCAGGGCATACGAGCAGTACTTC. Amino acids: CVSSLLRAYEQYF.

The V gene is TRBV5-1, the J gene TRBJ2-4, with a tentative D call TRBD2 (7 bases). The CDR3 covers 16 residues. V was cut by 3 bases and J by 1 base, with 14 bases left in between. The germline V gene encodes CDR1 SGHRS and CDR2 YFSETQ. This CDR3 is CASSSLEGGAKNIQYF. CDR3 sequence (DNA): TGCGCCAGCAGCTCTTTGGAGGGGGGGGCCAAAAACATTCAGTACTTC.

This clonotype was seen a few times. J is TRBJ1-2 and V is TRBV6-5; 9 bases are a match to TRBD1. The J segment lost 4 bases and the V segment lost 7 bases, leaving 10 bases of the junction unmatched. This CDR3 region has 15 residues. Looked up from germline, CDR1 is MNHEY and CDR2 is SVGAGI. The CDR3: CASTDRDRATYGYTF. The CDR3 DNA is TGTGCCAGCACCGACCGGGACAGGGCGACCTATGGCTACACCTTC.

The chain carries TRBV20-1 and TRBJ1-2; no clear D gene. The V gene lost 5 bases and the J gene lost 4 bases, with 17 bases spanning the gap. This CDR3 comprises 14 residues. Germline CDR1 reads DFQATT; CDR2 reads SNEGSKA (reference sequence). The CDR3 DNA sequence: TGCAGTGCTCCTTCCGGGAGCGGGCTCTATGGCTACACCTTC. Translation: CSAPSGSGLYGYTF.

The V call is TRBV7-2, the J call TRBJ2-1; 9 nucleotides match TRBD1. This CDR3 contains 16 residues. The germline V gene has CDR1 SGHTA and CDR2 FQGNSA. With 5 bases clipped from V and 7 bases from J, the junction kept 12 bases outside the gene matches. In DNA, the CDR3 is TGTGCCAGCAGCAGAGCAACCGGGACAGGGAGGAATGAGCAGTTCTTC. Translating gives CASSRATGTGRNEQFF. Full variable domain (missing parts from reference TRBV7-2 and TRBJ2-1): GAGVSQSPSNKVTEKGKDVELRCDPISGHTALYWYRQSLGQGLEFLIYFQGNSAPDKSGLPSDRFSAERTGGSVSTLTIQRTQQEDSAVYLCASSRATGTGRNEQFFGPGTRLTVL.

This clonotype was seen only a few times. The rearrangement links TRBV20-1 to TRBJ2-5; D is unclear. V was cut by 3 bases and J by 6 bases, with 11 bases left in between. Germline-derived CDR1 and CDR2 are DFQATT and SNEGSKA (reference sequence). This CDR3 is 12 amino acids long. This CDR3 reads CSARTVGQTQYF. The CDR3 bases are TGCAGTGCTAGGACGGTAGGACAGACCCAGTACTTC.

This chain joins TRBV5-1 and TRBJ2-1; D unclear. V was trimmed by 1 base and J by 11 bases, leaving 22 bases between them. This CDR3 comprises 16 residues. Germline CDR1 reads SGHRS; CDR2 reads YFSETQ. The CDR3 DNA follows: TGCGCCAGCAGCTTGCAATTGGCAGACGGTATGTCGCAGCAGTTCTTC. It codes for CASSLQLADGMSQQFF.

The chain joins TRBV7-9 to TRBJ2-7, with 7 bases identical to TRBD1. The trim removed 5 bases at V and 1 base at J, leaving 14 bases unmatched. The germline V gene encodes CDR1 SEHNR and CDR2 FQNEAQ (reference sequence). This CDR3 comprises 17 residues. CDR3 loop: CASSGTGTVLYSYEQYF. CDR3 sequence (DNA): TGTGCCAGCAGCGGTACCGGGACAGTCCTTTATTCCTACGAGCAGTACTTC.

This clonotype turned up a few times. The chain employs TRBV29-1 and TRBJ2-3; 9 bases agree with TRBD1. Germline V gene data show CDR1 as SQVTM and CDR2 as ANQGSEA. Trimming at V came to 7 bases and at J to 2 bases, leaving 7 bases not matched to a gene. This CDR3 is built from 14 residues. The CDR3 here is CSDGTGTVTDTQYF. The CDR3 DNA is TGCAGCGATGGGACAGGGACGGTCACAGATACGCAGTATTTT.

This rearrangement joins TRBV6-2 or TRBV6-3 to TRBJ2-1; 8 bases line up with TRBD2. This CDR3 is 18 amino acids long. The V segment lost 6 bases and the J segment 6 bases; nucleotides outside the gene matches: 19. From germline, CDR1 is MNHEY and CDR2 SVGEGT. CDR3: CASSPQGLRGGIINEQFF. The CDR3 DNA follows: TGTGCCAGCAGCCCACAAGGACTACGGGGGGGAATAATCAATGAGCAGTTCTTC.

The chain recombines TRBV9 with TRBJ1-2; 7 bases match TRBD1. V shed 3 bases and J 6 bases; nucleotides not matched to a gene: 8. The CDR3 consists of 14 residues. CDR1 is SGDLS and CDR2 is YYNGEE in the germline V gene. CDR3 sequence: CASSARQGMDGYTF. The DNA of the CDR3 is TGTGCCAGCAGCGCAAGACAGGGAATGGATGGCTACACCTTC. Full variable domain (remainder filled in from reference TRBV9 and TRBJ1-2): DSGVTQTPKHLITATGQRVTLRCSPRSGDLSVYWYQQSLDQGLQFLIQYYNGEERAKGNILERFSAQQFPDLHSELNLSSLELGDSALYFCASSARQGMDGYTFGSGTRLTVV.

In the case of this clonotype: A read error may account for a junction end that differs from germline. The J gene is TRBJ1-6, the V gene TRBV12-3 or TRBV12-4; D is unresolved. The CDR3 length is 14 residues. The CDR3 DNA is TGTGCCAGCAGCCTACTCGACGGTAATCCACCCCTCCACTTT. Protein sequence: CASSLLDGNPPLHF.

This clonotype was recorded a few times. This chain joins TRBV4-3 and TRBJ1-2, with no clear D. V shed 0 bases and J shed 1 base, with 9 bases lying between them. This CDR3 has 15 residues. The germline gives CDR1 LGHNA, CDR2 YSLEER. DNA for the CDR3: TGCGCCAGCAGCCAAGAAAGGGTGATTAACTATGGCTACACCTTC. It is translated as CASSQERVINYGYTF.

This clonotype was observed a handful of times. The chain recombines TRBV5-1 with TRBJ1-5; D not resolved. CDR1 is SGHRS, CDR2 YFSETQ, per germline. The CDR3 is made up of 14 amino acids. V was trimmed by 1 base and J by 2 bases, leaving 7 bases between them. The chain's CDR3 is CASSLNGGNQPQHF. As DNA, the CDR3 is TGCGCCAGCAGCTTGAACGGGGGCAATCAGCCCCAGCATTTT. Full variable domain (missing parts from reference TRBV5-1 and TRBJ1-5): KAGVTQTPRYLIKTRGQQVTLSCSPISGHRSVSWYQQTPGQGLQFLFEYFSETQRNKGNFPGRFSGRQFSNSRSEMNVSTLELGDSALYLCASSLNGGNQPQHFGDGTRLSIL.

This clonotype was detected only a few times. V and J are TRBV10-3 and TRBJ2-4; D possibly corresponds to TRBD1 (6 bases). The germline V and J ends were trimmed by 3 bases and 1 base, with 19 bases remaining between them. Per the germline V gene, CDR1 is ENHRY and CDR2 is SYGVKD. The CDR3 length is 18 residues. CDR3 nucleotides: TGTGCCATCAGTGAATACAGGGAAACATATGGTGCCAAAAACATTCAGTACTTC. The encoded protein is CAISEYRETYGAKNIQYF.

This clonotype was seen ten or more times. The V gene is TRBV29-1, the J gene TRBJ2-5, with D unclear. Germline CDR1 reads SQVTM; CDR2 reads ANQGSEA. This CDR3 spans 12 amino acids. With 7 bases removed from V and 4 bases from J, the gap between germline ends came to 13 bases. CDR3 region: CSAWVGLETQYF. CDR3 DNA sequence: TGCAGCGCTTGGGTCGGGTTAGAGACCCAGTACTTC.

This chain connects TRBV15 to TRBJ2-1, with TRBD2 identical over 7 bases. The CDR3 consists of 14 residues. Per germline, CDR1 LNHNV and CDR2 YYDKDF (reference sequence). The V gene end was trimmed by 5 bases and the J gene end by 9 bases; junction bases not matched to a gene: 10. The CDR3 here is CATSGPGGRGEQFF. The DNA of the CDR3 is TGTGCCACCAGCGGCCCGGGAGGCCGGGGTGAGCAGTTCTTC.